Listed here are 4 T cell receptor beta chains from one sample, sequenced in a study of cytomegalovirus exposure and HLA in healthy donors. Use of 60 Vbeta and 13 Jbeta primers characterized the PCR. The protocol was immunoSEQ multiplex PCR, while the TCRdb copy is restricted to in-frame clones and leaves out a portion. The table shows about 210,000 clones, with around 83% occurring only once. Sequencing was performed on PBMCs. These TCRs come from a girl aged 2-15 years in good health and CMV-seronegative.

The chain recombines TRBV6-1 with TRBJ2-3; D is possibly TRBD2 (5 bases). Per the germline V gene, CDR1 is MNHNS and CDR2 is SASEGT. The CDR3 length is 15 residues. The germline V and J ends were trimmed by 4 bases and 1 base, with 12 bases remaining between them. The CDR3 DNA reads as TGTGCCAGCAGTGTAGGAGAGGGCCGCACAGATACGCAGTATTTT. Translation gives CASSVGEGRTDTQYF.

The rearrangement joins TRBV11-1 to TRBJ2-5, with D perhaps TRBD2 (6 bases). The CDR3 contains 18 residues. Germline V gene lookup returns CDR1 SGHAT and CDR2 FQDESV (reference sequence). The V gene lost 2 bases and the J gene lost 4 bases, with 23 bases spanning the gap. CDR3 region: CASSLPTGVGRWGETQYF. The CDR3 DNA is TGTGCCAGCAGCTTACCAACGGGGGTAGGAAGATGGGGAGAGACCCAGTACTTC.

The chain uses TRBV6-6 and TRBJ2-3; 8 nucleotides agree with TRBD2. Germline V lookup: CDR1 MNHNY, CDR2 SVGAGI (reference sequence). Trimming removed 2 bases from V and 7 bases from J; junction bases left unmatched: 5. This CDR3 spans 14 amino acids. This CDR3 is CASSYEGGGNTQYF. CDR3 in DNA: TGTGCCAGCAGTTACGAGGGCGGGGGGAATACGCAGTATTTT.

The chain recombines TRBV30 with TRBJ1-6; 7 positions match TRBD1. From germline, CDR1 is GTSNPN and CDR2 SVGIG (reference sequence). V was pared by 1 base and J by 9 bases, with 12 bases of the junction left unmatched. CDR3 length: 16 residues. In DNA form, the CDR3 reads TGTGCCTGGAGTGGGGAAGGGGGCATTGGGGGTTCACCCCTCCACTTT. Encoded protein: CAWSGEGGIGGSPLHF. Variable domain in full (rest from reference TRBV30 and TRBJ1-6): SQTIHQWPATLVQPVGSPLSLECTVEGTSNPNLYWYRQAAGRGLQLLFYSVGIGQISSEVPQNLSASRPQDRQFILSSKKLLLSDSGFYLCAWSGEGGIGGSPLHFGNGTRLTVT.